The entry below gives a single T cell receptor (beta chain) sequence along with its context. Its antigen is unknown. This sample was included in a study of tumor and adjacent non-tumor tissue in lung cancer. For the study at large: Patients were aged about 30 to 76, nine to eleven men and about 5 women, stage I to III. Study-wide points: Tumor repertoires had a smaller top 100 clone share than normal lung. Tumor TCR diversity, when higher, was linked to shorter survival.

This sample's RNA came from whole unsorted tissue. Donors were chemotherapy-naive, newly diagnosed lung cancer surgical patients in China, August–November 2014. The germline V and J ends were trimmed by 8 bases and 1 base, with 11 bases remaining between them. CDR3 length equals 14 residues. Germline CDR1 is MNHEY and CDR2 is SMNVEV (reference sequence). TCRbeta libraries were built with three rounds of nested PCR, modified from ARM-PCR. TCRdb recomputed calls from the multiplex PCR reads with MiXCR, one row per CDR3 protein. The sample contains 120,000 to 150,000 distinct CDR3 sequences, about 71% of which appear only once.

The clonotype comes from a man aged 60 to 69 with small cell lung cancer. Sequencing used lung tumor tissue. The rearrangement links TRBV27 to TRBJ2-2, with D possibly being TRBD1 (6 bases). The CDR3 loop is CASLPQGNTGELFF. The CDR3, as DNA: TGTGCCAGCCTCCCACAGGGGAACACCGGGGAGCTGTTTTTT.